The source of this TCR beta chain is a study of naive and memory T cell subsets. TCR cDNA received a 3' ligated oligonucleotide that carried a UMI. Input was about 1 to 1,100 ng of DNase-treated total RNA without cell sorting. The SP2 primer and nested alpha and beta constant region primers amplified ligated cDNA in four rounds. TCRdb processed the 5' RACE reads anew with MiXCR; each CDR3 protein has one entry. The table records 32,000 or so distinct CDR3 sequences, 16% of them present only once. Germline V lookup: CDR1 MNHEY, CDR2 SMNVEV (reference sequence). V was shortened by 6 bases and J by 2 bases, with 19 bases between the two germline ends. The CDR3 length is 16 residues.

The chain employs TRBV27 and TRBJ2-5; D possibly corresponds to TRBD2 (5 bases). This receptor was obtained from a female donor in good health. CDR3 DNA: TGTGCCAGCAGACCCCACAGACTATTGGGGCAAGAGACCCAGTACTTC. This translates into CASRPHRLLGQETQYF.